These T cell receptor beta chains were read from a single sample in a study of OX40 agonist ivuxolimab in advanced cancers. Assay used: immunoSEQ multiplex PCR; TCRdb lists only in-frame clones, some missing. The data hold about 60,000 clones, with roughly 87% observed a single time. The sequences come from CD4+ or CD8+ T cells sorted from blood, collected in a trial of the OX40 agonist ivuxolimab. These receptor sequences come from an adult with an advanced solid tumor such as melanoma, head and neck, liver or kidney cancer. CDR3s include the opening cysteine and the closing phenylalanine or tryptophan. The D gene is left open where the match is weak. Size tells how often a clone was seen (once, few, many) or the class of an expanded clone, and some rows leave it out.

D: TRBD2
V: TRBV2
J: TRBJ2-7
size: few
DNA: TGTGCCAGCAAGGCGGCGGGAGGCTGGGGTGAGCAGTACTTC
CDR3: CASKAAGGWGEQYF

D: -
V: TRBV30
J: TRBJ1-1
size: -
DNA: TGTGCACAAACCCCGGCAGGGAACACTGAAGCTTTCTTT
CDR3: CAQTPAGNTEAFF

D: -
V: TRBV7-8
J: TRBJ2-1
size: once
DNA: TGTGCCAGCAGCAATCAACGGGGGTACAATGAGCAGTTCTTC
CDR3: CASSNQRGYNEQFF

D: TRBD1
V: TRBV28
J: TRBJ1-5
size: -
DNA: TGTGCCAGCAGGCCGGGACAGGGGCAGGGTCAGCCCCAGCATTTT
CDR3: CASRPGQGQGQPQHF

D: -
V: TRBV4-1
J: TRBJ1-4
size: -
DNA: TGCGCCAGCAGCCACCAAGCCCTTCAGGGGAGTAAGGAAAAACTGTTTTTT
CDR3: CASSHQALQGSKEKLFF

D: -
V: TRBV27
J: TRBJ2-4
size: -
DNA: TGTGCCAGCAGGGCCAAAAACATTCAGTACTTC
CDR3: CASRAKNIQYF

D: -
V: TRBV25-1
J: TRBJ2-1
size: -
DNA: TGTGCCAGCAATGAGCAGTTCTTC
CDR3: CASNEQFF

D: -
V: TRBV9
J: TRBJ1-4
size: -
DNA: TGTGCCAGCAGCGTAGGTCAGGGGCCACCTGAAAAACTGTTTTTT
CDR3: CASSVGQGPPEKLFF

D: -
V: TRBV10-3
J: TRBJ2-1
size: -
DNA: TGTGCCATCAGTGATTTTTTGAGGAGTCTCAATGAGCAGTTCTTC
CDR3: CAISDFLRSLNEQFF

D: -
V: TRBV18
J: TRBJ2-2
size: -
DNA: TGTGCCAGCTCACCTTCGACAGTGAACACCGGGGAGCTGTTTTTT
CDR3: CASSPSTVNTGELFF

D: -
V: TRBV28
J: TRBJ1-2
size: -
DNA: TGTGCCAGCAGTTTACAGGGGAGCTATGGCTACACCTTC
CDR3: CASSLQGSYGYTF

D: -
V: TRBV7-9
J: TRBJ1-2
size: -
DNA: TGTGCCAGCAGCTTAGCAGGGCGGCCCTTGGGCTACACCTTC
CDR3: CASSLAGRPLGYTF

D: -
V: TRBV7-9
J: TRBJ1-1
size: -
DNA: TGTGCCAGCAGCTTATCTGGGACTGAAGCTTTCTTT
CDR3: CASSLSGTEAFF

D: -
V: TRBV11-2
J: TRBJ2-7
size: -
DNA: TGTGCCAGCAGCCACCCAGCCGCCGGCGGGTTCTACGAGCAGTACTTC
CDR3: CASSHPAAGGFYEQYF

D: -
V: TRBV6-5
J: TRBJ1-2
size: few
DNA: TGTGCCAGCAGTGGCAAGGTGGGAGGCTACACCTTC
CDR3: CASSGKVGGYTF

D: -
V: TRBV18
J: TRBJ2-5
size: -
DNA: TGTGCCAGCTCACCGAAACCGGACCACCAAGAGACCCAGTACTTC
CDR3: CASSPKPDHQETQYF

D: -
V: TRBV6-1
J: TRBJ2-5
size: once
DNA: TGTGCCAGCAGTGAAGCGCAGGGCGGTGAGACCCAGTACTTC
CDR3: CASSEAQGGETQYF

D: -
V: TRBV6-6
J: TRBJ1-2
size: -
DNA: TGTGCCAGCAGGCCAGGGGTCAGCTATGGCTACACCTTC
CDR3: CASRPGVSYGYTF

D: -
V: TRBV5-4
J: TRBJ2-3
size: -
DNA: TGTGCCAGCAGCTTGTCCGGTACGCAGTATTTT
CDR3: CASSLSGTQYF

D: TRBD2
V: TRBV25-1
J: TRBJ2-7
size: -
DNA: TGTGCCAGCAGTAAAGCAGGGACTACCTACGAGCAGTACTTC
CDR3: CASSKAGTTYEQYF

D: TRBD1
V: TRBV6-5
J: TRBJ1-2
size: -
DNA: TGTGCCAGCAGCATACAGGGGTATGGCTACACCTTC
CDR3: CASSIQGYGYTF

D: -
V: TRBV7-8
J: TRBJ2-2
size: -
DNA: TGTGCCAGCAGCTTAGCGGGCAGCACCGGGGAGCTGTTTTTT
CDR3: CASSLAGSTGELFF

D: -
V: TRBV7-8
J: TRBJ2-7
size: -
DNA: TGTGCCAGCAGCTTAGAAGGAGGGGGCGCCTACGAGCAGTACTTC
CDR3: CASSLEGGGAYEQYF

D: -
V: TRBV5-4
J: TRBJ1-2
size: -
DNA: TGTGCCAGCAGCCGCACACGCGGGGGGGCCTATGGCTACACCTTC
CDR3: CASSRTRGGAYGYTF

D: -
V: TRBV11-3
J: TRBJ2-5
size: -
DNA: TGTGCCAGCAGCTTAGGAGGTAGCCAAGAGACCCAGTACTTC
CDR3: CASSLGGSQETQYF

D: TRBD2
V: TRBV5-4
J: TRBJ2-1
size: -
DNA: TGTGCCAGCAGCCGACTAGCGAAAGACAACAATGAGCAGTTCTTC
CDR3: CASSRLAKDNNEQFF

D: TRBD2
V: TRBV30
J: TRBJ2-2
size: -
DNA: TGTGCCTGGAGTGTACTGGCGGGGGCCGGGGAGCTGTTTTTT
CDR3: CAWSVLAGAGELFF

D: -
V: TRBV7-2
J: TRBJ2-7
size: -
DNA: TGTGCCAGCAGCCTGACGGACGGCTACGAGCAGTACTTC
CDR3: CASSLTDGYEQYF

D: -
V: TRBV7-9
J: TRBJ2-2
size: -
DNA: TGTGCCAGCAGAACAACGGGGGTGGGCACCGGGGAGCTGTTTTTT
CDR3: CASRTTGVGTGELFF

D: -
V: TRBV29-1
J: TRBJ2-5
size: -
DNA: TGCAGCGTTAACAGGCAAGAGACCCAGTACTTC
CDR3: CSVNRQETQYF

D: -
V: TRBV5-1
J: TRBJ2-1
size: -
DNA: TGCGCCAGCAGCTTGGCCGGGAACTCCTACAATGAGCAGTTCTTC
CDR3: CASSLAGNSYNEQFF

D: -
V: TRBV9
J: TRBJ2-7
size: -
DNA: TGTGCCAGCAGCGAGGGGAGCTATACGGGCGAGCAGTACTTC
CDR3: CASSEGSYTGEQYF

D: -
V: TRBV25-1
J: TRBJ2-5
size: -
DNA: TGTGCCAGCAGTGATGCTGGAGTAGCCCTGGAGACCCAGTACTTC
CDR3: CASSDAGVALETQYF

D: -
V: TRBV9
J: TRBJ2-2
size: once
DNA: TGTGCCAGCAGCCCCCGTTTAGCGACGAACACCGGGGAGCTGTTTTTT
CDR3: CASSPRLATNTGELFF

D: -
V: TRBV30
J: TRBJ2-7
size: -
DNA: TGTGCCTGGAGTGGAGGCAGGGATTCCTACGAGCAGTACTTC
CDR3: CAWSGGRDSYEQYF

D: -
V: TRBV6-6
J: TRBJ2-7
size: -
DNA: TGTGCCAGCAGTTACGGTTTGGGAGAGCAGTACTTC
CDR3: CASSYGLGEQYF

D: TRBD2
V: TRBV4-2
J: TRBJ2-3
size: few
DNA: TGTGCCAGCAGCCAAGGACTAGCGGGAGGTTCCACTAGCACAGATACGCAGTATTTT
CDR3: CASSQGLAGGSTSTDTQYF

D: TRBD1
V: TRBV14
J: TRBJ2-7
size: -
DNA: TGTGCCAGCAGCCAAGGATTGACAGGGGGCGGTTACTTC
CDR3: CASSQGLTGGGYF

D: -
V: TRBV16
J: TRBJ2-5
size: -
DNA: TGTGCCAGCAGCCAATCGTCGGGGTCACCCGTGCAAGAGACCCAGTACTTC
CDR3: CASSQSSGSPVQETQYF

D: -
V: TRBV6-1
J: TRBJ1-2
size: -
DNA: TGTGCCAGGAGAACCCCTTGGGGCTACACCTTC
CDR3: CARRTPWGYTF

D: -
V: TRBV6-5
J: TRBJ1-4
size: -
DNA: TGTGCCAGCAGTTACGAGCAGGGTCTGGCTAATGAAAAACTGTTTTTT
CDR3: CASSYEQGLANEKLFF

D: TRBD1
V: TRBV2
J: TRBJ2-1
size: -
DNA: TGTGCCAGCAGTGAGAGGGGACAGGGGGCGGCCAATGAGCAGTTCTTC
CDR3: CASSERGQGAANEQFF

D: -
V: TRBV14
J: TRBJ1-1
size: -
DNA: TGTGCCAGCAGCCAAGATTGGGGGGGGGCTTTCTTT
CDR3: CASSQDWGGAFF

D: TRBD2
V: TRBV7-2
J: TRBJ2-7
size: -
DNA: TGTGCCAGCAGCGGTATCGGGAGGCAAACCTCCTACGAGCAGTACTTC
CDR3: CASSGIGRQTSYEQYF

D: TRBD2
V: TRBV7-9
J: TRBJ2-7
size: -
DNA: TGTGCCAGCAGCTTAGCCAAATCCGGACTAGCGGGACTCTACGAGCAGTACTTC
CDR3: CASSLAKSGLAGLYEQYF

D: TRBD1
V: TRBV13
J: TRBJ1-1
size: -
DNA: TGTGCCAGCAGTTGGGGGACAGGTGAAGCTTTCTTT
CDR3: CASSWGTGEAFF

D: TRBD1
V: TRBV18
J: TRBJ2-7
size: -
DNA: TGTGCCAGCTCACATACCGGGACAGGGGACTATTACGAGCAGTACTTC
CDR3: CASSHTGTGDYYEQYF

D: TRBD1
V: TRBV25-1
J: TRBJ1-4
size: -
DNA: TGTGCCAGCAGTATGGGGGACAGGGGTCCTAATGAAAAACTGTTTTTT
CDR3: CASSMGDRGPNEKLFF

D: -
V: TRBV9
J: TRBJ2-1
size: -
DNA: TGTGCCAGCAGCCCCTCGACAGGCTCCTACAATGAGCAGTTCTTC
CDR3: CASSPSTGSYNEQFF

D: -
V: TRBV10-1
J: TRBJ2-1
size: -
DNA: TGCGCCAGCAGTGATACGAATTACAATGAGCAGTTCTTC
CDR3: CASSDTNYNEQFF

D: TRBD1
V: TRBV5-4
J: TRBJ1-2
size: few
DNA: TGTGCCAGCAGCCCCATGACAGGGGAGGACTATGGCTACACCTTC
CDR3: CASSPMTGEDYGYTF

D: TRBD1
V: TRBV5-1
J: TRBJ1-1
size: -
DNA: TGCGCCAGCAGAACGACGGGACAGGGGGTACGAATGCCTGAAGCTTTCTTT
CDR3: CASRTTGQGVRMPEAFF

D: -
V: TRBV11-3
J: TRBJ2-7
size: few
DNA: TGTGCCAGCAGCCGGAGCGGGTCCCTCGGCCAGTACTTC
CDR3: CASSRSGSLGQYF

D: TRBD2
V: TRBV4-3
J: TRBJ2-3
size: -
DNA: TGCGCCAGCAGCCAATACGGTCGAGGGATAGCGGGACGACCCACAGATACGCAGTATTTT
CDR3: CASSQYGRGIAGRPTDTQYF